This T cell receptor beta chain was observed in a study of shared clonotypes between healthy human individuals (TCRdb year 2020). Background for the entire study: The cohort included a few men and a couple of women between 18 and 49 years of age. To increase sequencing depth and limit assay-specific biases, different laboratories used diverse techniques to prepare libraries and sequence TCR repertoires. Between about 0.8 and 9 billion PBMCs per donor were obtained by leukapheresis. To estimate repertoire size and how much clonotypes are shared between individuals, the study performed deep sequencing of blood TCR repertoires from a few healthy adults. For each donor, CD4 naive and CD4 memory were each run on three plates, CD8 naive on two plates, and CD8 memory on one plate.

About this clone: Its recognized antigen is unknown. Base-call qualities are not available, and no considerably larger clone is one nucleotide away.

TCR CDR3 regions were amplified from genomic DNA by multiplex PCR using the deep immunoSEQ assay. Genomic DNA extracted from each cell subset was distributed evenly over all wells of several immunoSEQ 96-well plates, and each plate served as one replicate. Each replicate PCR for sorted subsets received about 0.2 ug genomic DNA, equal to roughly 29,000 T cell genomes. The purified libraries were quantified using a Qubit 3.0 fluorometer, sized with a Bioanalyzer 2100, and then quantified again using the KAPA Library Quantification kit. Every immunoSEQ 96-well plate was sequenced on a dedicated single-read 150-cycle Illumina NextSeq 550 flow cell. In the source study's methods: The immunoSEQ output contained only junctional sequences without quality scores, so filtering could not match that applied to full-length reads. Sequences were annotated with PyIR, a Python wrapper for IgBLAST v1.9, and V/J genes and CDR3 were assigned using IMGT germline references. Reads with weak V/J assignments (E-value above 1e-6), missing CDR3, stop codons, out-of-frame junctions, or ambiguous translated residues were removed. A V3J clonotype was defined by an identical inferred V gene, J gene, and CDR3 amino acid sequence. Percentage overlap between repertoires was calculated by dividing the number of shared unique clonotypes by the size of the smaller repertoire. Three approaches were used to assess repertoire richness: RTK rarefaction, the Chao1 estimator, and Recon v2.1 estimates of unobserved clonotypes. Generation probabilities for all TCRbeta clonotypes obtained by the gDNA method from a handful of donors were computed using OLGA. Sourced from immuneACCESS, this table was stored by TCRdb with only in-frame sequences that have V and J called. A share of the clones is absent; for the studies checked, an unresolved V gene accounts for under half, and the remainder has no known explanation. V and J calls plus clone size are reproduced from that table; the DNA served to infer D and trimming. This sample comprises roughly 650,000 clones, around 97% of them detected only once. Approximately 0.057% of the sample is in the top ten clones.

The donors were healthy, HIV-negative adults who had no recently reported acute infections or vaccinations. Every donor was a Caucasian adult living in Nashville, Tennessee, USA. CD4+ T cells were enriched through magnetic negative selection, after which naive cells were positively selected on CD45RA and the remaining negative fraction served as the memory subset. After blood collection by leukapheresis, PBMCs were isolated using Ficoll-Histopaque density gradient centrifugation and then cryopreserved in the vapor phase of liquid nitrogen. Analytical flow cytometry was used to check the purity and quantity of every magnetically sorted T cell population. Each sorted fraction had its genomic DNA isolated and then quantified by UV absorbance on a Nanodrop 2000c. The germline V gene encodes CDR1 SGHVS and CDR2 FQNEAQ. V lost 2 bases and J lost 4 bases; the stretch between them is 16 bases long. Taken from cysteine to phenylalanine, the CDR3 has 16 residues. Solely the CDR3 DNA is kept, with 48 bases framed from the first base.

Study-wide conclusions, independent of this receptor: Sampling was limited to blood, and TCR repertoires in tissue likely differ from TCR repertoires in blood. Pairwise subsampling led to the expectation that sequencing depth would affect the degree of clonotype sharing among donors. Compared with non-shared clonotypes, the clonotypes found in all four sorted-subset donors had higher generation probabilities. Because the study included a small number of donors, the genetic and exposure-history diversity represented was limited. Naive subsets generally had larger estimated clonotype richness than memory subsets. Incomplete sequencing was indicated by rarefaction of sorted-subset datasets, despite the large sequencing depth. Across a handful of donors, approximately 5% of naive CD4, roughly 3.5% of naive CD8, 2.3% of memory CD4, and under 0.45% of memory CD8 clonotypes were shared.

This clonotype was sampled from a woman between 25 and 40 years old in good health. In this chain, TRBV7-8 is recombined with TRBJ2-3; the D gene assignment is ambiguous. Sequenced input: naive CD4+ T cells sorted from blood. The cell subset or site label of this sample denotes: CD45RA+ positively selected. The CDR3 protein is CASSLLRYHRADTQYF. The DNA sequence is given as TGTGCCAGCAGCTTATTGCGCTACCATAGGGCAGATACGCAGTATTTT.